The 2 T cell receptor beta chains reported below all come from one sample, sequenced in a study of cytomegalovirus exposure and HLA in healthy donors. With 60 Vbeta and 13 Jbeta primers, the PCR was carried out. The protocol was immunoSEQ multiplex PCR, while the TCRdb copy is restricted to in-frame clones and leaves out a portion. The repertoire consists of about 120,000 clones, with about four fifths occurring once and the leading ten covering around 1.5%. The sample was PBMCs. These receptors all stem from a woman aged 18-29 years in good health and CMV-seronegative.

This clone was recorded only once. The chain links TRBV5-5 to TRBJ1-1; D is uncertain. The germline CDR1 and CDR2 sequences are SGHKS and YYEKEE (reference sequence). The V end was cut by 2 bases, the J end by 10 bases, with 15 bases between. There are 13 residues in the CDR3. The CDR3 loop is CASSFEVDLGAFF. Here the CDR3 DNA reads TGTGCCAGCAGCTTCGAGGTAGATCTTGGAGCTTTCTTT.

The rearrangement joins TRBV5-4 to TRBJ1-5; D unresolved. Trimming removed 0 bases at V and 9 bases at J, with 7 bases between. This CDR3 comprises 12 residues. The germline V gene encodes CDR1 SGHNT and CDR2 YYREEE (reference sequence). CDR3 sequence reads: CASSLVGGPQHF. In DNA form, the CDR3 reads TGTGCCAGCAGCTTGGTTGGCGGGCCCCAGCATTTT. Together with reference TRBV5-4 and TRBJ1-5, the CDR3 gives the full variable domain: ETGVTQSPTHLIKTRGQQVTLRCSSQSGHNTVSWYQQALGQGPQFIFQYYREEENGRGNFPPRFSGLQFPNYSSELNVNALELDDSALYLCASSLVGGPQHFGDGTRLSIL.